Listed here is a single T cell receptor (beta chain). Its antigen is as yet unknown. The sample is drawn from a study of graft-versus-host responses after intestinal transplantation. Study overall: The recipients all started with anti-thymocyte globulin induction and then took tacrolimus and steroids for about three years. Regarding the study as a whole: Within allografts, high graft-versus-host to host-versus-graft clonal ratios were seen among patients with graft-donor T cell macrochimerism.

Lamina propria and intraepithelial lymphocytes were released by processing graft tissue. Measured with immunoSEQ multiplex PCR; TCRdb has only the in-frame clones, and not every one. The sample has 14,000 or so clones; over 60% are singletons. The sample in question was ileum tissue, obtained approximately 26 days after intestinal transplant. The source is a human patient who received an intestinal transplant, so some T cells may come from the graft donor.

DNA for the CDR3: TGTGCCATCAGCGCTAGCGGGGGGCTCCACGAGCAGTACGTC. Its translation: CAISASGGLHEQYV. V and J are TRBV10-3 and TRBJ2-7; TRBD2 agrees at 11 bases. After removal of 6 bases from V and 5 bases from J, the junction contained 6 bases not matched to a gene. Germline assignment: CDR1 ENHRY and CDR2 SYGVKD. The CDR3 is made up of 14 amino acids.